This T cell receptor beta chain stems from a study of T cells after yellow fever vaccination. The overall study: Each low-cell-number fraction was prepared by means of SMART-Seq v4 Ultra Low Input. Findings and limits, study-wide: Some clonotypes, a small share, were shared between CD4 and CD8 compartments.

This clonotype was seen at least ten times. Its target is unknown. 5'RACE template switching generated TCR cDNA, adding a universal primer site and UMIs. Via MiXCR, TCRdb re-called the 5' RACE reads, giving one row per CDR3 protein. The sample holds about 240,000 distinct CDR3 sequences, about 7.1% seen once. V was pared by 10 bases and J by 2 bases, with 15 bases between. This CDR3 is 13 amino acids long. Germline values: CDR1 SNHLY, CDR2 FYNNEI. The clonotype was recovered from a young man who received the YFV17D yellow fever vaccine. Sequenced here: CD4+ T cells sorted from PBMCs, sampled 15 days after the yellow fever booster vaccination. This chain links TRBV2 with TRBJ2-7; D perhaps matches TRBD2 (5 bases). CDR3 coding DNA: TGTGCCACCCAGGACGGGGTAACCTACGAGCAGTACTTC. It specifies CATQDGVTYEQYF.